Listed below are T cell receptor beta chains from one sample, sequenced in a study of blood T cell repertoires in COVID-19. Assay: immunoSEQ multiplex PCR; the TCRdb copy retains only in-frame clones and omits some. This table holds roughly 63,000 clones, about 74% found once. Sequenced input: peripheral blood. These receptors originate from an elderly woman with acute or convalescent COVID-19. CDR3s include the opening cysteine and the closing phenylalanine or tryptophan. A D gene is named only where the DNA matches it firmly. Size is stated for part of the rows, as once, few or many counts, or as a class when the clone is expanded.

clone size	D gene	V gene	J gene	CDR3 DNA	CDR3 protein
NA	NA	TRBV5-8	TRBJ2-7	TGTGCCAGCAGCTTGATTAACAGGGACCTGGAGCAGTACTTC	CASSLINRDLEQYF
many	TRBD1	TRBV28	TRBJ1-4	TGTGCCAGCAGTACCCGACAGGGGATGGAACTGTTTTTT	CASSTRQGMELFF
many	TRBD1	TRBV19	TRBJ2-5	TGTGCCAGTAGTATCGGACAGGCAGCAAAGACCCAGTACTTC	CASSIGQAAKTQYF
NA	NA	TRBV3-1/TRBV3-2	TRBJ2-1	TGTGCCAGCAGCCCGACTCCTAGCGCCCAGCACAATGAGCAGTTCTTC	CASSPTPSAQHNEQFF
NA	TRBD2	TRBV10-3	TRBJ2-3	TGTGCCATCAGCTCCTCGGGGGGGCCTACTAGCACAGATACGCAGTATTTT	CAISSSGGPTSTDTQYF
once	TRBD1	TRBV27	TRBJ2-3	TGTGCCAGCAGTTTAATTGGACAGGGGCACGGCACAGATACGCAGTATTTT	CASSLIGQGHGTDTQYF
NA	TRBD1	TRBV5-1	TRBJ1-1	TGCGCCAGCAGCTACCACCTTAAAACAGGGGATGGGACTGAAGCTTTCTTT	CASSYHLKTGDGTEAFF
NA	TRBD1	TRBV7-8	TRBJ2-5	TGTGCCAGCAGGCAGGGACAGATTCAAGAGACCCAGTACTTC	CASRQGQIQETQYF
few	NA	TRBV4-2	TRBJ2-1	TGTGCCAGCAGCCAACCTGGACAGAGCTCCTACAATGAGCAGTTCTTC	CASSQPGQSSYNEQFF
NA	TRBD1	TRBV19	TRBJ1-1	TGTGCCAGTAGTATCCCAGGGGGGAACTCTGAAGCTTTCTTT	CASSIPGGNSEAFF
NA	TRBD2	TRBV28	TRBJ2-7	TGTGCCAGCACCAATTCGGTGGGAGGGGTCCGGGAGCAGTACTTC	CASTNSVGGVREQYF
few	TRBD2	TRBV6-5	TRBJ2-1	TGTGCCAGCAGTCAGACTAGCGGGGTCTACAATGAGCAGTTCTTC	CASSQTSGVYNEQFF
NA	NA	TRBV29-1	TRBJ1-1	TGCAGCGGCACCGAGGGATTCTTGAACACTGAAGCTTTCTTT	CSGTEGFLNTEAFF
NA	TRBD1	TRBV19	TRBJ2-1	TGTGCCAGTAGACTACAGGGGGCTCATGAGCAGTTCTTC	CASRLQGAHEQFF
NA	TRBD1	TRBV30	TRBJ1-2	TGTGCCTGGAGTGATCCGGGACAGGCCATCTTCGGAAATGGCTACACCTTC	CAWSDPGQAIFGNGYTF
NA	NA	TRBV24-1	TRBJ1-1	TGTGCCACCAGTGATCCTACAGGGCCCACTGAAGCTTTCTTT	CATSDPTGPTEAFF
NA	TRBD1	TRBV29-1	TRBJ2-3	TGCAGCGTTGAAGGACAGGGGAGCACAGATACGCAGTATTTT	CSVEGQGSTDTQYF
NA	NA	TRBV3-1/TRBV3-2	TRBJ1-5	TGTGCCAGCAGCCAGGGCCCCAAGCCGTACAGCAATCAGCCCCAGCATTTT	CASSQGPKPYSNQPQHF
NA	NA	TRBV21-1	TRBJ2-3	TGTGCCAGCAGCAACTCGTCCGCGGGAGAGGGTACAGATACGCAGTATTTT	CASSNSSAGEGTDTQYF
NA	TRBD1	TRBV5-1	TRBJ1-3	TGCGCCAGCAGCTTCAGACAGGGAACTGGAAACACCATATATTTT	CASSFRQGTGNTIYF
NA	TRBD1	TRBV28	TRBJ1-5	TGTGCCAGCAGAAGACAGGGTTTCAATCAGCCCCAGCATTTT	CASRRQGFNQPQHF
NA	NA	TRBV4-3	TRBJ2-3	TGCGCCAGCAGCAACCAGGGGAATACGCAGTATTTT	CASSNQGNTQYF
once	TRBD2	TRBV10-3	TRBJ2-7	TGTGCCATCAGTGAGGGTGCGGGAGTGTCCTACGAGCAGTACTTC	CAISEGAGVSYEQYF
NA	NA	TRBV19	TRBJ1-4	TGTGCCAGTAGTATGAGTGGGAGCGTTGCAAAACTGTTTTTT	CASSMSGSVAKLFF
NA	NA	TRBV30	TRBJ1-2	TGTGCCTGGAGTGTAAGTAGTGCCGGCTACACCTTC	CAWSVSSAGYTF
NA	TRBD1	TRBV28	TRBJ2-3	TGTGCCAGCAGGACAGGGGGGGCGGGCACAGATACGCAGTATTTT	CASRTGGAGTDTQYF
once	NA	TRBV19	TRBJ2-7	TGTGCCAGTAGTATATGGCGGGGCGGGCAGGGCTGGCCCTACGAGCAGTACTTC	CASSIWRGGQGWPYEQYF
NA	TRBD1	TRBV2	TRBJ1-1	TGTGCCAGCAGTGATCCAGGACAGGTAAGGAACACTGAAGCTTTCTTT	CASSDPGQVRNTEAFF
NA	TRBD2	TRBV7-9	TRBJ2-7	TGTGCCAGCAGCTTATATGCTAGCGGGCCTCAGGCGATTTACGAGCAGTACTTC	CASSLYASGPQAIYEQYF